What follows are 27 T cell receptor beta chains derived from one specimen sequenced in a study of identical twins. TCRdb reprocessed the 5' RACE reads via MiXCR and lists one record per CDR3 protein. The sample records 200,000 to 250,000 distinct CDR3 sequences, more than 9.5% being singletons. This sample also belongs to another study, concerning yellow fever vaccine responses in identical twins.

Source material: memory (CD45RO+) T cells sorted from blood. The source is a woman between 18 and 29 years old in good health.

The chain links TRBV12-3 or TRBV12-4 to TRBJ2-7; D might be TRBD1 (6 bases). V dropped 7 bases and J dropped 7 bases, with 20 bases sitting between them. The CDR3 loop spans 14 amino acids. The CDR3 bases are TGTGCCAGCAACAGGGCAGGGCTAAGAGGGGAGCAGTACTTC. Amino acid sequence: CASNRAGLRGEQYF.

This sequence joins TRBV2 and TRBJ2-3, with TRBD2 matching over 12 bases. Trimming took 7 bases from V and 3 from J; bases not matched to a gene: 5. CDR3 length: 15 amino acids. CDR1 and CDR2 from the germline V gene are SNHLY and FYNNEI. The CDR3 reads CASIGLAGWTDTQYF. The CDR3 coding sequence is TGTGCCAGCATCGGACTAGCGGGATGGACAGATACGCAGTATTTT. Filled out from reference TRBV2 and TRBJ2-3, the complete variable domain reads EPEVTQTPSHQVTQMGQEVILRCVPISNHLYFYWYRQILGQKVEFLVSFYNNEISEKSEIFDDQFSVERPDGSNFTLKIRSTKLEDSAMYFCASIGLAGWTDTQYFGPGTRLTVL.

This clonotype showed up just a few times. V usage is TRBV5-5 and J usage is TRBJ1-5, with 9 bases fitting TRBD1. Germline loops: CDR1 SGHKS, CDR2 YYEKEE (reference sequence). The CDR3 is made up of 18 amino acids. The V gene end was trimmed by 0 bases and the J gene end by 4 bases; junction bases not matched to a gene: 11. The CDR3 coding sequence is TGTGCCAGCAGCTTGGCCGTCACAGGGGGCTTTTGGAATCAGCCCCAGCATTTT. Translating gives CASSLAVTGGFWNQPQHF.

This clonotype was detected only a few times. The rearrangement uses TRBV28 and TRBJ2-1; TRBD1 aligns across 7 bases. The CDR3 runs 14 residues. J lost 13 bases, V lost 3 bases, and 12 bases had no gene match. Looked up from germline, CDR1 is MDHEN and CDR2 is SYDVKM. DNA for the CDR3: TGTGCCAGCAGTTTTCGGGGACAGAGCTCTGATCAGTTCTTC. Protein: CASSFRGQSSDQFF.

V and J are TRBV10-3 and TRBJ2-3; D unclear. This CDR3 is 16 amino acids long. Germline lookup yields CDR1 ENHRY and CDR2 SYGVKD. V dropped 2 bases and J dropped 0 bases, with 12 bases sitting between them. The CDR3 is CAISENPSGSTDTQYF. The DNA of the CDR3 is TGTGCCATCAGTGAGAATCCCTCCGGCAGCACAGATACGCAGTATTTT.

The J gene is TRBJ2-1, the V gene TRBV5-1; 10 bases map to TRBD2. CDR1 and CDR2 (germline): SGHRS, YFSETQ. V trimming: 2 bases; J trimming: 9 bases; junction bases outside the gene matches: 8. The CDR3 has 15 residues. The CDR3 sequence: CASSLAGGPIGEQFF. In DNA form, the CDR3 reads TGCGCCAGCAGCTTAGCGGGGGGGCCGATTGGTGAGCAGTTCTTC.

The chain employs TRBV18 and TRBJ2-5, with 10 bases aligning to TRBD1. V shed 4 bases and J 5 bases; nucleotides not matched to a gene: 4. The CDR3 consists of 14 residues. Germline CDR1 and CDR2: KGHSH and LQKENI. This CDR3 reads CASSRDRGFETQYF. The CDR3 coding sequence is TGTGCCAGCTCACGGGACAGGGGATTCGAGACCCAGTACTTC. Full variable domain (rest looked up from reference TRBV18 and TRBJ2-5): NAGVMQNPRHLVRRRGQEARLRCSPMKGHSHVYWYRQLPEEGLKFMVYLQKENIIDESGMPKERFSAEFPKEGPSILRIQQVVRGDSAAYFCASSRDRGFETQYFGPGTRLLVL.

This clonotype was recorded many times. The V gene is TRBV7-9, the J gene TRBJ1-5, with D possibly TRBD1 on 5 matching bases. V lost 1 base to trimming and J lost 0 bases, with 10 bases between them. Looked up from germline, CDR1 is SEHNR and CDR2 is FQNEAQ (reference sequence). The CDR3 totals 16 residues. CDR3 region: CASSLGATDSNQPQHF. CDR3 sequence (DNA): TGTGCCAGCAGCTTAGGAGCGACAGATAGCAATCAGCCCCAGCATTTT.

The chain combines TRBV3-1 with TRBJ1-3; D is undetermined. Looked up from germline, CDR1 is LGHDT and CDR2 is YNNKEL (reference sequence). The V end lost 3 bases, the J end lost 0 bases, and 9 bases lay between the germline ends. This CDR3 contains 15 residues. The CDR3 nucleotides are TGTGCCAGCAGCCAGAGGTTGAACTCTGGAAACACCATATATTTT. Amino acids: CASSQRLNSGNTIYF.

This clonotype was seen a handful of times. The gene calls are TRBV28 and TRBJ1-2, with TRBD1 as a possible D gene (6 bases). The length of the CDR3 is 12 residues. Germline V CDR1 and CDR2: MDHEN, SYDVKM. V dropped 10 bases and J dropped 7 bases, with 16 bases sitting between them. In nucleotides, the CDR3 is TGTGCCACCATGAAACAGGGATCTGGCTACACCTTC. Amino acid sequence: CATMKQGSGYTF.

This clonotype appeared many times. This chain joins TRBV12-3 or TRBV12-4 and TRBJ2-7; D possibly corresponds to TRBD2 (5 bases). V lost 6 bases and J lost 5, with 17 bases in between. The CDR3 spans 14 residues. The CDR3 is CASRRVPGINEQYF. In nucleotides, the CDR3 is TGTGCCAGCAGGCGGGTTCCGGGGATCAACGAGCAGTACTTC.

The chain is built from TRBV5-5 and TRBJ2-1, with unresolved D. Trimming removed 5 bases at V and 6 bases at J, with 12 bases between. CDR1 SGHKS and CDR2 YYEKEE come from the germline V gene (reference sequence). The CDR3 spans 13 residues. The CDR3 DNA reads TGTGCCAGCAGTTCGGGCTCGTTCAATGAGCAGTTCTTC. It translates to CASSSGSFNEQFF. The full variable domain, completed using reference TRBV5-5 and TRBJ2-1, is DAGVTQSPTHLIKTRGQQVTLRCSPISGHKSVSWYQQVLGQGPQFIFQYYEKEERGRGNFPDRFSARQFPNYSSELNVNALLLGDSALYLCASSSGSFNEQFFGPGTRLTVL.

In its sample, this clonotype was seen a few times. The V and J genes are TRBV14 and TRBJ1-3; unclear D gene. The CDR3 length is 14 residues. Between the trimmed V and J ends, which lost 4 bases and 0 bases, there was a span of 7 bases. Germline V gene lookup returns CDR1 SGHDN and CDR2 FVKESK. As DNA, the CDR3 is TGTGCCAGCAGCCCCACTATCTCTGGAAACACCATATATTTT. This encodes CASSPTISGNTIYF.

This chain connects TRBV12-3 or TRBV12-4 to TRBJ2-6; 8 bases fit TRBD2. There are 16 residues in the CDR3. V shed 1 base and J 4 bases; nucleotides not matched to a gene: 3. CDR3 sequence: CASSLGGGRGANVLTF. DNA of the CDR3: TGTGCCAGCAGTTTAGGCGGGGGGAGGGGGGCCAACGTCCTGACTTTC.

This chain connects TRBV5-1 to TRBJ2-4; perhaps TRBD1 as D (6 bases). V was pared by 0 bases and J by 4 bases, with 14 bases between. The CDR3 extends over 16 amino acids. Germline V CDR1 and CDR2: SGHRS, YFSETQ. CDR3: CASSLGGGQEKNIQYF. In nucleotides, the CDR3 is TGCGCCAGCAGCTTGGGTGGGGGCCAGGAAAAAAACATTCAGTACTTC.

This clonotype was seen more than once but under ten times. The CDR3 loop is CSAKKASGSYEQYF. The CDR3 region has the DNA TGCAGTGCAAAGAAGGCTAGCGGCTCCTACGAGCAGTACTTC. The chain is built from TRBV20-1 and TRBJ2-7, with TRBD2 matching over 7 bases. CDR1 and CDR2 from the germline V gene are DFQATT and SNEGSKA (reference sequence). V lost 6 bases to trimming and J lost 0 bases; unmatched junction nucleotides: 8. The CDR3 runs to 14 residues.

This clonotype was observed a few times. This chain connects TRBV6-1 to TRBJ1-5; D is possibly TRBD1 (6 bases). This CDR3 contains 13 residues. V was clipped by 8 bases and J by 7 bases, with 15 bases between them. The germline V gene has CDR1 MNHNS and CDR2 SASEGT. For the CDR3, the DNA is TGTGCCAGCGGACAGTCCCAGAGGCAGCCCCAGCATTTT. Protein sequence: CASGQSQRQPQHF.

J is TRBJ2-4 and V is TRBV20-1; no definite D call. V shed 0 bases and J shed 0 bases, with 12 bases lying between them. Per the germline V gene, CDR1 is DFQATT and CDR2 is SNEGSKA (reference sequence). CDR3 length: 16 amino acids. The CDR3, as DNA: TGCAGTGCTAGAGATCTCGTCAGACTAGCCAAAAACATTCAGTACTTC. Protein: CSARDLVRLAKNIQYF.

This clonotype was picked up many times. This sequence joins TRBV2 and TRBJ2-5; maybe TRBD1 (5 bases). Deletions cut 6 bases from V and 2 bases from J, with 13 bases between. CDR1 SNHLY and CDR2 FYNNEI come from the germline V gene. The CDR3 loop spans 14 amino acids. Here the CDR3 DNA reads TGTGCCAGCAGCCCGGGCAGGGTTCAAGAGACCCAGTACTTC. Translating it yields CASSPGRVQETQYF.

V gene TRBV20-1 combines with J gene TRBJ2-7; 9 bases line up with TRBD2. The CDR3 sequence is 14 residues long. Germline CDR1 DFQATT, CDR2 SNEGSKA (reference sequence). V lost 5 bases to trimming and J lost 5 bases; unmatched junction nucleotides: 10. In DNA form, the CDR3 reads TGCAGTGCTCCCCGGGGCGGCGGGGGGGACGAGCAGTACTTC. Translated: CSAPRGGGGDEQYF.

This clonotype was detected a few times. The chain couples TRBV5-1 to TRBJ1-1, with D perhaps matching TRBD1 (6 bases). Germline V CDR1 and CDR2: SGHRS, YFSETQ. The ends were cut back, 0 bases at V and 3 bases at J, with 21 bases in the middle. This CDR3 comprises 18 residues. Here the CDR3 DNA reads TGCGCCAGCAGCTTGGAGGGCATGGGGGCCGCCAAGGACACTGAAGCTTTCTTT. Its translation: CASSLEGMGAAKDTEAFF.

The CDR3 DNA sequence: TGTGCCAGCAGCTACCTCGAATACGAGCAGTACTTC. It is translated as CASSYLEYEQYF. V usage is TRBV3-1 and J usage is TRBJ2-7; no clear D. The CDR3 consists of 12 residues. Germline assignment: CDR1 LGHDT and CDR2 YNNKEL (reference sequence). V was cut by 5 bases and J by 4 bases, with 9 bases left in between.

This clonotype was picked up a small number of times. The genes are TRBV12-3 or TRBV12-4 and TRBJ2-5; 8 nucleotides line up with TRBD1. Losses at the gene ends were 2 bases for V and 6 bases for J; bases not matched to a gene: 14. The CDR3 loop spans 17 amino acids. For the CDR3, the DNA is TGTGCCAGCAGTTTATCCTCAGGCAGGGGGCGAGGACAGACCCAGTACTTC. Protein: CASSLSSGRGRGQTQYF.

The chain employs TRBV7-3 and TRBJ2-5, with D perhaps TRBD1 (5 bases). Per germline, CDR1 SGHTA and CDR2 FQGTGA. Trimming took 1 base from V and 1 from J, leaving 10 bases between them. The CDR3 runs 15 residues. CDR3 loop: CASSLIPGFQETQYF. The DNA of the CDR3 is TGTGCCAGCAGCTTAATTCCAGGGTTCCAAGAGACCCAGTACTTC.

This clonotype was recorded many times. The chain carries TRBV12-3 or TRBV12-4 and TRBJ2-1; 9 nucleotides match TRBD2. V was pared by 0 bases and J by 9 bases, with 9 bases of the junction left unmatched. This CDR3 contains 16 residues. The CDR3 DNA reads TGTGCCAGCAGTTTAGCCCCGGGACTAGCCAAGGTTGAGCAGTTCTTC. Translated: CASSLAPGLAKVEQFF.

The V call is TRBV28, the J call TRBJ2-5; 7 bases are shared with TRBD2. The CDR3 is made up of 13 amino acids. Germline-derived CDR1 and CDR2 are MDHEN and SYDVKM. V lost 6 bases to trimming and J lost 1 base; unmatched junction nucleotides: 2. The CDR3 reads CASRGLFQETQYF. Written as DNA, the CDR3 is TGTGCCAGCAGGGGACTATTCCAAGAGACCCAGTACTTC.

The chain combines TRBV20-1 with TRBJ2-7, with 11 bases lining up with TRBD2. CDR3 length equals 14 residues. Germline assignment: CDR1 DFQATT and CDR2 SNEGSKA (reference sequence). Trimming removed 3 bases from V and 5 bases from J; junction bases left unmatched: 6. The DNA for the CDR3 is TGCAGTGCTAGGCTGACTAGCGGGATACACGAGCAGTACTTC. Its protein is CSARLTSGIHEQYF.